The sequence of this T cell receptor beta chain was determined in a study of identical twins. From the 5' RACE reads, TCRdb called clonotypes with MiXCR, one entry per CDR3 protein. The sample holds around 650,000 distinct CDR3 sequences, 7.1% seen once. This CDR3 is 18 amino acids long. Germline V gives CDR1 SGHRS, CDR2 YFSETQ. With V trimmed by 4 bases and J by 4 bases, 10 bases remained unmatched. The sample was also reused in another study, on yellow fever vaccine responses in identical twins.

The sequence came from a woman aged 18-30 years in good health. Specimen: PBMCs. V is TRBV5-1 and J is TRBJ2-3, with 15 bases lining up with TRBD2. CDR3: CASSLGLAGGSFADTQYF. The CDR3 nucleotides are TGCGCCAGCAGCCTAGGACTAGCGGGAGGGTCCTTCGCAGATACGCAGTATTTT.